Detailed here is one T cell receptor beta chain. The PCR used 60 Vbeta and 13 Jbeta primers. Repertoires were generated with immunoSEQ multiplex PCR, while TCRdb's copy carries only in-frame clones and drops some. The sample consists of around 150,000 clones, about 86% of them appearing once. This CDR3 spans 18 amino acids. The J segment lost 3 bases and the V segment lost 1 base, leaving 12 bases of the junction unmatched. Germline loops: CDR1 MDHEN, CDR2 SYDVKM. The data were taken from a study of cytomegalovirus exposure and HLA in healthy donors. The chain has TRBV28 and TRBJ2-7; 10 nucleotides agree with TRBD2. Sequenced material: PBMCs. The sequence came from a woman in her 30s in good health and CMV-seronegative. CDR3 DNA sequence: TGTGCCAGCAGTTTATATGGGAGTACAGCGGGAGGGGTCTACGAGCAGTACTTC. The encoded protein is CASSLYGSTAGGVYEQYF. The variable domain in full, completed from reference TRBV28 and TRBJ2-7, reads DVKVTQSSRYLVKRTGEKVFLECVQDMDHENMFWYRQDPGLGLRLIYFSYDVKMKEKGDIPEGYSVSREKKERFSLILESASTNQTSMYLCASSLYGSTAGGVYEQYFGPGTRLTVT.